This record covers a single T cell receptor beta chain. Antigen: not known. The data stem from a study of CXCR3-negative and CXCR3-positive naive CD8 T cells. CDR1 is SEHNR and CDR2 is FQNEAQ in the germline V gene (reference sequence). The CDR3 consists of 18 residues. UMI-labeled TRB cDNA libraries were prepared by 5' RACE. TCRdb derives one entry per CDR3 protein from the 5' RACE reads, leaving out DNA. Its table lists about 58,000 distinct CDR3 sequences. Study conclusions and caveats: Diversity in memory CD8+ cells fell much lower than the comparably high levels seen in both naive subsets.

V and J are TRBV7-9 and TRBJ2-7; absent DNA, TCRdb's TRBD1 call cannot be checked. The sequence derives from a human donor in good health. Some clones in this sample may be carry-over from other donors' samples. The sample comprised naive CXCR3- CD8+ T cells from blood. Subset indicated: CD45RO-CCR7+CD27+CD95- naive CD8+ T cells lacking CXCR3 (TNR3-). The chain's CDR3 is CASSLYPSQGAGGDEQYF.